Shown below are 31 T cell receptor beta chains from a single sample sequenced in a study of blood T cell repertoires in COVID-19. Profiling relied on immunoSEQ multiplex PCR, and the TCRdb table lists in-frame clones only, not all of them. The sample lists about 190,000 clones, around 84% occurring once. The sample was PBMCs or T cells enriched from blood (not recorded which). Receptors originate from a woman in her twenties or thirties who had recovered from COVID-19.

This clone was detected once. The chain carries TRBV7-2 and TRBJ1-5; D is possibly TRBD1 (6 bases). Trimming took 1 base from V and 2 from J, leaving 15 bases between them. Germline loops: CDR1 SGHTA, CDR2 FQGNSA. The CDR3 spans 17 residues. The CDR3 protein is CASSLVFGGAGNQPQHF. CDR3 DNA sequence: TGTGCCAGCAGCTTAGTATTCGGGGGGGCCGGCAATCAGCCCCAGCATTTT.

The rearrangement joins TRBV10-3 to TRBJ2-7; 12 positions match TRBD2. Germline V lookup: CDR1 ENHRY, CDR2 SYGVKD. Trimming took 6 bases from V and 3 from J; bases not matched to a gene: 6. The length of the CDR3 is 15 residues. The CDR3: CAIRDRTSGDYEQYV. The DNA of the CDR3 is TGTGCCATCAGGGATAGGACTAGCGGGGACTACGAGCAGTACGTC.

The chain uses TRBV11-3 and TRBJ2-1; TRBD2 matches at 9 bases. The CDR3 spans 19 residues. The V segment lost 4 bases and the J segment 5 bases; nucleotides outside the gene matches: 18. Germline V CDR1 and CDR2: SGHNT, YENEEA. DNA of the CDR3: TGTGCCAGCAGCTCCCGGGGTAGCGGGGGTGCTGGTACGGACAATGAGCAGTTCTTC. Its translation: CASSSRGSGGAGTDNEQFF.

The chain carries TRBV9 and TRBJ1-2; TRBD1 agrees at 9 bases. The CDR3 is 18 amino acids. In germline, CDR1 is SGDLS, CDR2 YYNGEE. V lost 1 base and J lost 5; bases outside the gene matches: 15. CDR3 sequence (DNA): TGTGCCAGCAGCGTACGGGAGGGGCCCGGGACAGGGCTATATGGCTACACCTTC. The encoded protein is CASSVREGPGTGLYGYTF.

The rearrangement joins TRBV7-9 to TRBJ2-5, with 7 positions matching TRBD2. The junction had 11 bases not matched to a gene; V was cut back by 5 bases and J by 5 bases. The CDR3 totals 15 residues. Germline assignment: CDR1 SEHNR and CDR2 FQNEAQ (reference sequence). CDR3 loop: CASSPPGLGRETQYF. The CDR3 DNA sequence: TGTGCCAGCAGCCCCCCCGGACTCGGGAGGGAGACCCAGTACTTC.

The J gene is TRBJ2-7, the V gene TRBV9; tentatively, D is TRBD2 (5 bases). Germline CDR1 and CDR2: SGDLS and YYNGEE. The CDR3 extends over 16 amino acids. With 4 bases removed from V and 3 bases from J, the gap between germline ends came to 20 bases. Written as DNA, the CDR3 is TGTGCCAGCAGCTCTGGGAAAAGCACTAGTCTCTACGAGCAGTACTTC. This gives the protein CASSSGKSTSLYEQYF. Supplemented by reference TRBV9 and TRBJ2-7, the full variable domain reads DSGVTQTPKHLITATGQRVTLRCSPRSGDLSVYWYQQSLDQGLQFLIQYYNGEERAKGNILERFSAQQFPDLHSELNLSSLELGDSALYFCASSSGKSTSLYEQYFGPGTRLTVT.

This clone was observed a few times. The chain uses TRBV18 and TRBJ2-3; TRBD2 matches 10 bases. The junction had 11 bases not matched to a gene; V was cut back by 3 bases and J by 2 bases. This CDR3 is 18 amino acids long. Germline V gene sequence: CDR1 KGHSH, CDR2 LQKENI. As DNA, the CDR3 is TGTGCCAGCTCACCGCTTCCCTCTAGCGGGGGCTTCACAGATACGCAGTATTTT. Residues: CASSPLPSSGGFTDTQYF.

V gene TRBV7-9 combines with J gene TRBJ1-3, with D possibly being TRBD1 (5 bases). The CDR3 contains 14 residues. Trimming left V 5 bases short and J 4 bases short, with 12 bases between. Germline CDR1 is SEHNR and CDR2 is FQNEAQ (reference sequence). The chain's CDR3 is CASSPSGNGNTIYF. Written as DNA, the CDR3 is TGTGCCAGCAGCCCCTCAGGGAACGGAAACACCATATATTTT.

The rearrangement uses TRBV19 and TRBJ1-6, with D hard to call. The CDR3 sequence is 14 residues long. Between the trimmed V and J ends, which lost 4 bases and 13 bases, there was a span of 17 bases. Germline V lookup: CDR1 LNHDA, CDR2 SQIVND (reference sequence). The CDR3 nucleotides are TGTGCCAGTAGTAGAGGAGGACCGGGTGAGCCCCTCCACTTT. This sequence encodes CASSRGGPGEPLHF.

The chain couples TRBV28 to TRBJ2-4; weak D call: TRBD1 (6 bases). Germline assignment: CDR1 MDHEN and CDR2 SYDVKM. The CDR3 covers 15 residues. Trimming took 2 bases from V and 1 from J, leaving 9 bases between them. For the CDR3, the DNA is TGTGCCAGCAGTTTACCCGACAGGGCCAAAAACATTCAGTACTTC. It codes for CASSLPDRAKNIQYF.

This sequence joins TRBV5-6 and TRBJ2-5; D is possibly TRBD1 (6 bases). Trimming took 7 bases from V and 5 from J, leaving 18 bases between them. The CDR3 covers 14 residues. The germline gives CDR1 SGHDT, CDR2 YYEEEE. CDR3 region: CASGRDTSAETQYF. For the CDR3, the DNA is TGTGCCAGCGGCAGGGACACGTCAGCGGAGACCCAGTACTTC. The variable domain in full, completed from reference TRBV5-6 and TRBJ2-5, reads DAGVTQSPTHLIKTRGQQVTLRCSPKSGHDTVSWYQQALGQGPQFIFQYYEEEERQRGNFPDRFSGHQFPNYSSELNVNALLLGDSALYLCASGRDTSAETQYFGPGTRLLVL.

V usage is TRBV10-3 and J usage is TRBJ2-7; D is unclear. There are 14 residues in the CDR3. The germline V gene encodes CDR1 ENHRY and CDR2 SYGVKD. Trimming removed 0 bases at V and 2 bases at J, with 8 bases between. The CDR3 nucleotides are TGTGCCATCAGTGAGTCGGGCAACGCCTACGAGCAGTACTTC. Translating gives CAISESGNAYEQYF.

The chain is built from TRBV3-1 (or the pseudogene TRBV3-2) and TRBJ2-3; D unclear. Germline CDR1 is LGHDT and CDR2 is YNNKEL (reference sequence). V lost 6 bases and J 2 bases, leaving 3 bases between the germline ends. This CDR3 is 11 amino acids long. The CDR3 spells CASSHTDTQYF. CDR3 bases: TGTGCCAGCAGTCACACAGATACGCAGTATTTT.

This chain uses TRBV2 with TRBJ1-2, with 7 bases identical to TRBD1. Germline lookup yields CDR1 SNHLY and CDR2 FYNNEI. J gave up 0 bases and V 4 bases, and 8 bases lay outside the gene matches. The CDR3 consists of 16 residues. This CDR3 is CASSGQRDRTNYGYTF. In DNA form, the CDR3 reads TGTGCCAGCAGTGGGCAACGGGACAGAACTAACTATGGCTACACCTTC.

This chain links TRBV27 with TRBJ2-1; no firm D call. Germline-derived CDR1 and CDR2 are MNHEY and SMNVEV (reference sequence). This CDR3 is 14 amino acids long. The V and J ends lost 3 bases and 0 bases respectively, with 6 bases between them. The CDR3 spells CASSFGSSYNEQFF. CDR3 in DNA: TGTGCCAGCAGTTTCGGTAGCTCCTACAATGAGCAGTTCTTC.

The chain combines TRBV5-1 with TRBJ1-1, with D unresolved. Trimming cost V 1 base and J 7 bases, with 11 bases left between them. The length of the CDR3 is 13 residues. Germline loops: CDR1 SGHRS, CDR2 YFSETQ. CDR3 in DNA: TGCGCCAGCAGCTTGAGTGGCGGGGTTGAAGCTTTCTTT. Amino acid sequence: CASSLSGGVEAFF.

This rearrangement joins TRBV29-1 to TRBJ1-1, with 7 nucleotides matching TRBD1. This CDR3 spans 15 amino acids. CDR1 SQVTM and CDR2 ANQGSEA come from the germline V gene. V lost 5 bases, J lost 2 bases, and 11 bases stayed unmatched. CDR3 amino acids: CSVKTRDSPNTEAFF. CDR3 DNA: TGCAGCGTTAAAACCCGGGACAGCCCCAACACTGAAGCTTTCTTT. Using reference TRBV29-1 and TRBJ1-1 for the parts outside the CDR3, the full variable domain is SAVISQKPSRDICQRGTSLTIQCQVDSQVTMMFWYRQQPGQSLTLIATANQGSEATYESGFVIDKFPISRPNLTFSTLTVSNMSPEDSSIYLCSVKTRDSPNTEAFFGQGTRLTVV.

This sequence joins TRBV25-1 and TRBJ1-5, with 7 bases fitting TRBD1. Germline values: CDR1 MGHDK, CDR2 SYGVNS. The CDR3 covers 14 residues. After removal of 2 bases from V and 6 bases from J, the junction contained 4 bases not matched to a gene. The CDR3: CASSETGAGQPQHF. CDR3 DNA sequence: TGTGCCAGCAGTGAAACAGGGGCAGGTCAGCCCCAGCATTTT.

In regard to this clone: One end of the junction fails to match germline, which may point to a read error. Other nucleotide sequences from this sample produce the same CDR3. This sequence joins TRBV18 and TRBJ1-6; D is undetermined. The V gene's germline CDR1 is KGHSH and CDR2 LQKENI. The CDR3 contains 13 residues. The CDR3 sequence: CASSLEYNSPLHF. The CDR3 DNA sequence: TGTGCCAGCTCTCTCGAGTATAATTCACCCCTTCACTTT.

V usage is TRBV28 and J usage is TRBJ2-2, with TRBD2 as a possible D gene (5 bases). The germline CDR1 and CDR2 sequences are MDHEN and SYDVKM. The CDR3 loop spans 17 amino acids. Trimming pared 7 bases from V and 0 bases from J, leaving 18 bases between. CDR3 amino acids: CASTFSGVGANTGELFF. The CDR3 coding sequence is TGTGCCAGCACCTTCTCTGGGGTCGGGGCGAACACCGGGGAGCTGTTTTTT.

The chain employs TRBV6-5 and TRBJ1-1; 12 bases fit TRBD1. The CDR3 has 15 residues. The junction had 5 bases not matched to a gene; V was cut back by 5 bases and J by 4 bases. Germline V gene data show CDR1 as MNHEY and CDR2 as SVGAGI. The CDR3 reads CASSTRDRGLTEAFF. The CDR3 DNA reads TGTGCCAGCAGTACGCGGGACAGGGGGCTCACTGAAGCTTTCTTT.

The chain carries TRBV6-5 and TRBJ2-1; the D gene is possibly TRBD2 (6 bases). The CDR3 loop spans 14 amino acids. Germline CDR1 and CDR2: MNHEY and SVGAGI. Trimming removed 2 bases at V and 3 bases at J, with 8 bases between. The CDR3 DNA reads as TGTGCCAGCAGTTACGGGACTCTCTACAATGAGCAGTTCTTC. Translated, it gives CASSYGTLYNEQFF.

CDR3 in DNA: TGTGCCAGCAGTAACTCTGTGGATACGCAGTATTTT. This codes for CASSNSVDTQYF. This chain links TRBV6-1 with TRBJ2-3; unclear D gene. Germline lookup yields CDR1 MNHNS and CDR2 SASEGT. This CDR3 is 12 amino acids long. The V gene lost 5 bases and the J gene lost 6 bases, with 9 bases spanning the gap.

A single count supports this clone. The chain carries TRBV5-1 and TRBJ1-2; D perhaps matches TRBD1 (6 bases). The CDR3 totals 14 residues. Germline V lookup: CDR1 SGHRS, CDR2 YFSETQ. Trimming stripped 4 bases from V and 13 bases from J, with 23 bases between. CDR3 coding DNA: TGCGCCAGCAGCGGGGGACACGGCACCGTTGGTGTCACCTTC. It is translated as CASSGGHGTVGVTF.

The chain employs TRBV7-9 and TRBJ2-6; tentatively, D is TRBD1 (6 bases). Germline CDR1 is SEHNR and CDR2 is FQNEAQ (reference sequence). V shed 7 bases and J shed 4 bases, with 14 bases lying between them. The CDR3 length is 15 residues. The CDR3 loop reads CASTETGPGANVLTF. The CDR3 nucleotides are TGTGCCAGCACAGAAACAGGGCCCGGGGCCAACGTCCTGACTTTC.

The chain is built from TRBV19 and TRBJ1-2; TRBD1 aligns across 10 bases. Germline V gene data show CDR1 as LNHDA and CDR2 as SQIVND (reference sequence). V trimming: 7 bases; J trimming: 8 bases; junction bases outside the gene matches: 10. This CDR3 has 14 residues. As DNA, the CDR3 is TGTGCCAGTACCAAAATCGGGACAGGGGAAGGCTACACCTTC. Amino acids: CASTKIGTGEGYTF.

This clone was counted a single time. J is TRBJ2-5 and V is TRBV7-8; perhaps TRBD2 as D (6 bases). Germline CDR1 and CDR2: SGHVS and FQNEAQ. CDR3 length equals 16 residues. Trimming left V 11 bases short and J 5 bases short, with 27 bases between. The CDR3 here is CASRGGRKGPGETQYF. The CDR3 nucleotides are TGTGCCTCGCGGGGCGGAAGGAAGGGGCCCGGGGAGACCCAGTACTTC.

The chain links TRBV18 to TRBJ2-3, with TRBD1 matching over 8 bases. Per the germline V gene, CDR1 is KGHSH and CDR2 is LQKENI. With 3 bases clipped from V and 10 bases from J, the junction kept 15 bases outside the gene matches. The CDR3 sequence is 16 residues long. CDR3 residues: CASSPLDRVMGSAQYF. In DNA, the CDR3 is TGTGCCAGCTCACCCCTGGACAGGGTAATGGGGAGTGCGCAGTATTTT.

This sequence joins TRBV3-1 (or the pseudogene TRBV3-2) and TRBJ2-2; 10 bases agree with TRBD2. The CDR3 length is 18 residues. Germline lookup yields CDR1 LGHDT and CDR2 YNNKEL (reference sequence). The J segment lost 0 bases and the V segment lost 4 bases, leaving 8 bases of the junction unmatched. CDR3 in DNA: TGTGCCAGCAGCCCCCTCCTAGCGGGGGATACGAACACCGGGGAGCTGTTTTTT. It yields the protein CASSPLLAGDTNTGELFF.

The V gene is TRBV7-9, the J gene TRBJ1-1; D unresolved. CDR3 size: 14 residues. Trimming removed 5 bases from V and 2 bases from J, with 12 bases in between. CDR1 is SEHNR, CDR2 FQNEAQ, per germline (reference sequence). In DNA form, the CDR3 reads TGTGCCAGCAGCCCCTTCGCGGCTAACACTGAAGCTTTCTTT. Residues: CASSPFAANTEAFF.

This clone was observed a single time. The CDR3 bases are TGTGCCAGCAGTTTTAAGGGTAAAATAGCGGGGGACGTTCACGCGGATACGCAGTATTTT. Translation gives CASSFKGKIAGDVHADTQYF. The chain uses TRBV28 and TRBJ2-3; the match to TRBD2 covers 9 bases. This CDR3 has 20 amino acids. The trim removed 3 bases at V and 6 bases at J, leaving 22 bases unmatched. The germline CDR1 and CDR2 sequences are MDHEN and SYDVKM.